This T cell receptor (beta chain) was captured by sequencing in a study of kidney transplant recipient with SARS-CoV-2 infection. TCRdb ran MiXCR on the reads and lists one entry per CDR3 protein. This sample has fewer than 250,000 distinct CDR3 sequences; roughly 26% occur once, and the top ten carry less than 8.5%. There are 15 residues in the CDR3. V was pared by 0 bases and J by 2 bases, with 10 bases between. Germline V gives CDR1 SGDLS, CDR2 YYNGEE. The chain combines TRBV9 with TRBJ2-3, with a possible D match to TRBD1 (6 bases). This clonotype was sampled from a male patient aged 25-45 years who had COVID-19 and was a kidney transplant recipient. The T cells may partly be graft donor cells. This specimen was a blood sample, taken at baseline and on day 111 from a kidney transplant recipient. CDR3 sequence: CASSVGDTSTDTQYF. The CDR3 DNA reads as TGTGCCAGCAGCGTAGGGGACACATCCACAGATACGCAGTATTTT. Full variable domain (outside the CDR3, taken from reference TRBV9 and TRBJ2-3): DSGVTQTPKHLITATGQRVTLRCSPRSGDLSVYWYQQSLDQGLQFLIQYYNGEERAKGNILERFSAQQFPDLHSELNLSSLELGDSALYFCASSVGDTSTDTQYFGPGTRLTVL.